This TCR beta chain derives from a study of a mutant IDH1 vaccine in newly diagnosed glioma. Broader study findings: No link was apparently found between pseudoprogression and changes in top peripheral T cell clonotypes.

Noted time point: week 11, during vaccination. One vaccine dose held 300 ug of mutant IDH1 20-mer peptide and came with topical imiquimod. A note on this clone: Its antigen is currently unknown.

Clones were read by immunoSEQ multiplex PCR, and TCRdb kept only the in-frame ones, dropping some. The top ten clones hold less than 25% of a sample with under 35,000 clones, around 91% of them seen once. CDR1 and CDR2 (germline): MNHNS, SASEGT. V lost 1 base and J 2 bases, leaving 9 bases between the germline ends. The CDR3 covers 15 residues. This TCR was recovered from a man between 18 and 35 years old with glioma. The rearrangement links TRBV6-1 to TRBJ1-5; the D is unclear. Sequenced here: PBMCs, sampled from a glioma patient whose treatment included an IDH1 peptide vaccine. The CDR3 here is CASSEGVQGNQPQHF. The CDR3 DNA is TGTGCCAGCAGTGAAGGGGTTCAGGGCAATCAGCCCCAGCATTTT.